The 26 T cell receptor beta chains below were found in one sample sequenced in a study of T cells after yellow fever vaccination. TCRdb ran MiXCR on the 5' RACE reads and lists one entry per CDR3 protein. The data show 50,000 to 60,000 distinct CDR3 sequences, 6.6% seen once. Sequencing used CD8+ T cells not binding an NS4B(214-222) dextramer, sorted from PBMCs, obtained approximately 40 days after the first yellow fever vaccination. These receptors came from a man in his late teens or twenties who received the YFV17D yellow fever vaccine.

The genes are TRBV6-2 or TRBV6-3 and TRBJ2-7; 10 nucleotides match TRBD1. CDR1 and CDR2 from the germline V gene are MNHEY and SVGEGT. J gave up 2 bases and V 4 bases, and 11 bases lay outside the gene matches. The CDR3 runs 17 residues. CDR3 sequence: CASSLPGQGFAAYEQYF. For the CDR3, the DNA is TGTGCCAGCAGTTTACCGGGACAGGGGTTTGCGGCCTACGAGCAGTACTTC.

The rearrangement joins TRBV11-2 to TRBJ2-5, with TRBD2 matching over 9 bases. Germline V lookup: CDR1 SGHAT, CDR2 FQNNGV. Trimming at V came to 5 bases and at J to 1 base, leaving 5 bases not matched to a gene. The CDR3 covers 15 residues. CDR3 nucleotides: TGTGCCAGCAGCCATAGACTAGCGGCCCAAGAGACCCAGTACTTC. Translation gives CASSHRLAAQETQYF. Filled out from reference TRBV11-2 and TRBJ2-5, the complete variable domain reads EAGVAQSPRYKIIEKRQSVAFWCNPISGHATLYWYQQILGQGPKLLIQFQNNGVVDDSQLPKDRFSAERLKGVDSTLKIQPAKLEDSAVYLCASSHRLAAQETQYFGPGTRLLVL.

This clonotype was recorded a few times. V is TRBV7-9 and J is TRBJ1-2, with D maybe TRBD1 (6 bases). Germline CDR1 is SEHNR and CDR2 is FQNEAQ (reference sequence). The V and J ends lost 2 bases and 4 bases respectively, with 20 bases between them. This CDR3 contains 17 residues. As DNA, the CDR3 is TGTGCCAGCAGCTTAAAGCGAACAGGGCGACCCAGCTATGGCTACACCTTC. It codes for CASSLKRTGRPSYGYTF.

Notes on this clonotype: A read error is possible here, since a much larger clone lies one base away. This chain links TRBV4-2 with TRBJ2-6; the match to TRBD2 covers 9 bases. Germline V gene sequence: CDR1 LGHNA, CDR2 YNFKEQ. This CDR3 has 17 amino acids. This CDR3 reads CASRQVIAGVGANVLTF. The CDR3 DNA is TGTGCCAGCCGCCAAGTGATAGCGGGGGTTGGGGCCAACGTCCTGACTTTC.

This clonotype has a handful of counts. The chain recombines TRBV6-1 with TRBJ2-1; the match to TRBD1 covers 7 bases. The germline CDR1 and CDR2 sequences are MNHNS and SASEGT. With V trimmed by 6 bases and J by 2 bases, 7 bases remained unmatched. The CDR3 covers 15 residues. The CDR3 loop reads CASSRGQAAYNEQFF. The CDR3 coding sequence is TGTGCCAGCAGCCGAGGACAGGCGGCCTACAATGAGCAGTTCTTC.

The V and J genes are TRBV11-2 and TRBJ1-1, with TRBD1 matching 8 bases. The CDR3 runs 14 residues. CDR1 and CDR2 from the germline V gene are SGHAT and FQNNGV. V lost 1 base to trimming and J lost 5 bases; unmatched junction nucleotides: 3. CDR3 bases: TGTGCCAGCAGCTTAGGACAGGGGAAGACTGAAGCTTTCTTT. It codes for CASSLGQGKTEAFF.

This clonotype was seen only a few times. J is TRBJ2-7 and V is TRBV13, with D maybe TRBD1 (6 bases). Trimming cost V 1 base and J 5 bases, with 9 bases left between them. The CDR3 has 13 residues. Germline-derived CDR1 and CDR2 are PRHDT and FYEKMQ (reference sequence). The CDR3 sequence: CASSLANRDEQYV. In DNA, the CDR3 is TGTGCCAGCAGCTTAGCCAACAGGGACGAGCAGTACGTC.

The V gene is TRBV4-1, the J gene TRBJ2-1, with 10 bases identical to TRBD1. Trimming cost V 0 bases and J 7 bases; bases outside gene matches: 6. CDR3 length: 16 residues. CDR1 and CDR2 from the germline V gene are MGHRA and YSYEKL. The CDR3 DNA reads as TGCGCCAGCAGCCAAGACGGGGACAGGGGAATGAATGAGCAGTTCTTC. It is translated as CASSQDGDRGMNEQFF.

The rearrangement joins TRBV20-1 to TRBJ2-1, with D perhaps matching TRBD2 (5 bases). This CDR3 has 16 amino acids. CDR1 DFQATT and CDR2 SNEGSKA come from the germline V gene (reference sequence). Between the trimmed V and J ends, which lost 0 bases and 3 bases, there was a span of 15 bases. CDR3 nucleotide sequence: TGCAGTGCTAGAGATAAGCGGTGGGTCAACTACAATGAGCAGTTCTTC. Its translation is CSARDKRWVNYNEQFF.

This rearrangement joins TRBV7-3 to TRBJ1-2; no reliable D call. CDR3 length equals 14 residues. CDR1 and CDR2 (germline): SGHTA, FQGTGA. V shed 2 bases and J shed 3 bases, with 10 bases lying between them. CDR3 in amino acids: CASSLGGYDYGYTF. In DNA, the CDR3 is TGTGCCAGCAGCTTAGGAGGGTACGACTATGGCTACACCTTC.

This clonotype showed up many times. The chain carries TRBV3-1 and TRBJ2-3, with 11 positions matching TRBD1. V was pared by 2 bases and J by 6 bases, with 10 bases of the junction left unmatched. Germline V CDR1 and CDR2: LGHDT, YNNKEL (reference sequence). The CDR3 sequence is 17 residues long. Written as DNA, the CDR3 is TGTGCCAGCAGCCAACACCTCGGGACAGGGGGAGCCGATACGCAGTATTTT. It translates to CASSQHLGTGGADTQYF.

The chain combines TRBV4-1 with TRBJ2-5, with D perhaps TRBD1 (6 bases). The length of the CDR3 is 13 residues. V gave up 0 bases and J gave up 4 bases, with 6 bases separating them. Germline values: CDR1 MGHRA, CDR2 YSYEKL. CDR3 coding DNA: TGCGCCAGCAGCCAAGACAGGGGAGAGACCCAGTACTTC. Translating it yields CASSQDRGETQYF.

This clonotype was seen ten or more times. This chain connects TRBV12-3 or TRBV12-4 to TRBJ1-1; possible D gene TRBD1, 5 bases. The V end was cut by 6 bases, the J end by 3 bases, with 8 bases between. The CDR3 totals 12 residues. Here the CDR3 reads CASSPGHTEAFF. In DNA form, the CDR3 reads TGTGCCAGCAGCCCAGGGCACACTGAAGCTTTCTTT.

This clonotype has a count of ten or more. This chain connects TRBV28 to TRBJ2-2; D remains unclear. Looked up from germline, CDR1 is MDHEN and CDR2 is SYDVKM. The V end lost 5 bases, the J end lost 5 bases, and 9 bases lay between the germline ends. This CDR3 is 13 amino acids long. The CDR3 nucleotides read TGTGCCAGCAGTGGTCCTCGTACCGGGGAGCTGTTTTTT. Protein sequence: CASSGPRTGELFF.

This clonotype came up a few times. V is TRBV6-1 and J is TRBJ1-3; D remains unclear. This CDR3 region has 14 residues. Germline values: CDR1 MNHNS, CDR2 SASEGT. The V gene lost 5 bases and the J gene lost 4 bases, with 12 bases spanning the gap. CDR3 coding DNA: TGTGCCAGCAGTACCGCCCCGACCGGAAACACCATATATTTT. Protein: CASSTAPTGNTIYF.

This chain joins TRBV5-5 and TRBJ2-7; D may be TRBD1 or TRBD2 (6 bases each). The V end was cut by 8 bases, the J end by 4 bases, with 16 bases between. Germline CDR1 SGHKS, CDR2 YYEKEE (reference sequence). The CDR3 runs to 13 residues. The CDR3 sequence is CARGQGGLYEQYF. Written as DNA, the CDR3 is TGTGCCAGGGGCCAAGGGGGGCTTTACGAGCAGTACTTC.

This clonotype was recorded many times. This chain joins TRBV27 and TRBJ2-4; D not certain. In germline, CDR1 is MNHEY, CDR2 SMNVEV (reference sequence). This CDR3 region has 14 residues. The V end was cut by 5 bases, the J end by 0 bases, with 8 bases between. The CDR3 sequence: CASSPFLAKNIQYF. The DNA for the CDR3 is TGTGCCAGCAGTCCATTTCTAGCCAAAAACATTCAGTACTTC.

This clonotype was recorded at least ten times. The chain links TRBV15 to TRBJ1-5; D is unclear. This CDR3 spans 12 amino acids. V was shortened by 5 bases and J by 5 bases, with 7 bases between the two germline ends. CDR1 and CDR2 (germline): LNHNV, YYDKDF (reference sequence). The chain's CDR3 is CATSAEYQPQHF. CDR3 bases: TGTGCCACCAGCGCAGAATATCAGCCCCAGCATTTT.

This rearrangement joins TRBV14 to TRBJ2-1, with TRBD2 matching over 7 bases. Trimming at V came to 0 bases and at J to 9 bases, leaving 14 bases not matched to a gene. The CDR3 has 17 residues. Germline V lookup: CDR1 SGHDN, CDR2 FVKESK. The CDR3 sequence is CASSQDSSAGSRGEQFF. DNA for the CDR3: TGTGCCAGCAGCCAAGATAGTTCAGCGGGGTCGAGGGGTGAGCAGTTCTTC.

The sample holds many counts of this clonotype. The chain recombines TRBV19 with TRBJ1-5, with D hard to call. The CDR3 contains 14 residues. V lost 7 bases and J lost 1, with 11 bases in between. Looked up from germline, CDR1 is LNHDA and CDR2 is SQIVND (reference sequence). The CDR3, as DNA: TGTGCCAGTACCCCCGGGCAGAGCAATCAGCCCCAGCATTTT. It is translated as CASTPGQSNQPQHF.

The gene calls are TRBV27 and TRBJ1-5, with D unclear. CDR1 and CDR2 from the germline V gene are MNHEY and SMNVEV (reference sequence). This CDR3 has 12 residues. The germline V and J ends were trimmed by 2 bases and 3 bases, with 2 bases remaining between them. CDR3 DNA: TGTGCCAGCAGTTTAGTCAATCAGCCCCAGCATTTT. Its translation is CASSLVNQPQHF.

This clonotype was counted ten times or more. V is TRBV29-1 and J is TRBJ2-3; the D gene is possibly TRBD1 (6 bases). The CDR3 loop spans 13 amino acids. Germline V gene lookup returns CDR1 SQVTM and CDR2 ANQGSEA. The ends were cut back, 3 bases at V and 4 bases at J, with 11 bases in the middle. CDR3 coding DNA: TGCAGCGTTGAGCTGGGGGCCGCAGATACGCAGTATTTT. As protein: CSVELGAADTQYF.

This clonotype was seen more than once but under ten times. The chain is built from TRBV12-3 or TRBV12-4 and TRBJ1-5, with TRBD1 matching over 9 bases. V lost 4 bases, J lost 3 bases, and 10 bases stayed unmatched. The CDR3 has 17 amino acids. The CDR3 loop is CASSSRSDRGYNQPQHF. The CDR3 region has the DNA TGTGCCAGCAGTTCTCGCTCCGACAGGGGGTACAATCAGCCCCAGCATTTT.

This clonotype was picked up many times. The chain combines TRBV15 with TRBJ2-4; D gene unclear. This CDR3 is 17 amino acids long. V gave up 0 bases and J gave up 0 bases, with 12 bases separating them. CDR1 is LNHNV, CDR2 YYDKDF, per germline (reference sequence). CDR3 loop: CATSRDHSQLAKNIQYF. The CDR3 DNA follows: TGTGCCACCAGCAGAGATCACAGTCAACTAGCCAAAAACATTCAGTACTTC.

The sample holds many counts of this clonotype. The chain couples TRBV6-1 to TRBJ2-2; no firm D call. V gave up 1 base and J gave up 4 bases, with 4 bases separating them. Germline-derived CDR1 and CDR2 are MNHNS and SASEGT. The CDR3 is 13 residues long. The CDR3 spells CASSEVFTGELFF. The CDR3 nucleotides are TGTGCCAGCAGTGAAGTATTCACCGGGGAGCTGTTTTTT.

The chain employs TRBV12-3 or TRBV12-4 and TRBJ2-7, with a tentative D call TRBD1 (5 bases). Deletions cut 5 bases from V and 2 bases from J, with 10 bases between. CDR3 length: 13 amino acids. CDR3 loop: CASSKWTPYEQYF. The CDR3 bases are TGTGCCAGCAGTAAATGGACACCCTACGAGCAGTACTTC.